This TCR beta chain was sequenced during a study of blood T cell repertoires in COVID-19. For the study at large: Whether acute or convalescent, the COVID-19 samples came from the United States, Italy and Spain.

Authors' data handling: Nucleated cell counts were estimated from reference gene primer amplification. Assay used: immunoSEQ multiplex PCR; TCRdb lists only in-frame clones, some missing. D and trimming come from the DNA, and the V and J calls and clone size come from that table. There are about 110,000 clones in the sample; about 87% occur only once, and around 1.1% lies in the top ten. V lost 3 bases and J lost 0, with 10 bases in between. Per the germline V gene, CDR1 is SGHTA and CDR2 is FQGNSA. CDR3 length: 15 amino acids. This clone was found once. The TCR was taken from a human donor in a cohort sampled during active COVID-19. Sequencing was performed on peripheral blood. This sequence joins TRBV7-2 and TRBJ2-3, with D unclear. The CDR3 DNA is TGTGCCAGCAGCTTTACAATTTCTAGCACAGATACGCAGTATTTT. Translating gives CASSFTISSTDTQYF.